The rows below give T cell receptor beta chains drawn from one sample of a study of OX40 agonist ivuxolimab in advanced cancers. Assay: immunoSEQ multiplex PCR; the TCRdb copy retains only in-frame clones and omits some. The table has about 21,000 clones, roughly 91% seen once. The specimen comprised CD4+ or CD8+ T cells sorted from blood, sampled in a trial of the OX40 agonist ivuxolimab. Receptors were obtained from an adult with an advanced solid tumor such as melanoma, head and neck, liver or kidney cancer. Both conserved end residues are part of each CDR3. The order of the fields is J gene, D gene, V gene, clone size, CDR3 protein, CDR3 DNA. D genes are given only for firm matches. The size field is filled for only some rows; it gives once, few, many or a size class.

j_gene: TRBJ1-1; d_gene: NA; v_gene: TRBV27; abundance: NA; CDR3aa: CASSPGAGEVWTEAFF; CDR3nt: TGTGCCAGCAGCCCAGGTGCAGGGGAGGTTTGGACTGAAGCTTTCTTT
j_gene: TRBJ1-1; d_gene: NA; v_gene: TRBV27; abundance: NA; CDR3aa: CASSLSPGLNTEAFF; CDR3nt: TGTGCCAGCAGTTTATCACCAGGGCTGAACACTGAAGCTTTCTTT
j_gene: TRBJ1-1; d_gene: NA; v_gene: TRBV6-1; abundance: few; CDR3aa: CASSEATEGSEAFF; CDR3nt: TGTGCCAGCAGTGAAGCGACCGAGGGGTCTGAAGCTTTCTTT
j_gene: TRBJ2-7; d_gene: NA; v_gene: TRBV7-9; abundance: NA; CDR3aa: CASSLGLLEGEQYF; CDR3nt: TGTGCCAGCAGCTTAGGACTCCTAGAGGGCGAGCAGTACTTC
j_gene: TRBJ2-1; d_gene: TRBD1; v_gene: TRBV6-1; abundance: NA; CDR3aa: CASSEAVTTPGQYGFEQFF; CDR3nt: TGTGCCAGCAGTGAAGCGGTCACTACCCCGGGACAGTACGGATTTGAGCAGTTCTTC
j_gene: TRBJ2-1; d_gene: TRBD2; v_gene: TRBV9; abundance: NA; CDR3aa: CASSAGTSSNEQFF; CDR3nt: TGTGCCAGCAGCGCCGGGACTAGTTCCAATGAGCAGTTCTTC
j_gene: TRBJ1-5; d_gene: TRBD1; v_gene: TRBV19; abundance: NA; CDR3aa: CASSIVTVRGQPQHF; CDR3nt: TGTGCCAGTAGTATAGTCACAGTCAGGGGGCAGCCCCAGCATTTT
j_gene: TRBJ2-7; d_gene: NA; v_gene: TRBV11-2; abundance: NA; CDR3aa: CASEGPGDPYEQYF; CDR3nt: TGTGCCAGCGAAGGGCCAGGGGACCCCTACGAGCAGTACTTC
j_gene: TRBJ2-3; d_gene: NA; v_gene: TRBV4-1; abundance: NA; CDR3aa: CASSQGAGLRADTQYF; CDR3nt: TGCGCCAGCAGCCAAGGAGCGGGCCTTAGGGCAGATACGCAGTATTTT
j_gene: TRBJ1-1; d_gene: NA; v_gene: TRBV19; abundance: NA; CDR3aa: CASSISSRGRPDEAFF; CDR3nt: TGTGCCAGTAGTATTTCGTCGAGGGGGAGACCGGATGAAGCTTTCTTT
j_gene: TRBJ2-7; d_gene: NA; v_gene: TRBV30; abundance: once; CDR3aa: CAWMGAYEQYF; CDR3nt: TGTGCCTGGATGGGGGCCTACGAGCAGTACTTC
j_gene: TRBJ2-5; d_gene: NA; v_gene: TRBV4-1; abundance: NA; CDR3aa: CASSPLGGGPQETQYF; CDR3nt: TGCGCCAGCAGCCCGCTCGGAGGGGGGCCACAAGAGACCCAGTACTTC
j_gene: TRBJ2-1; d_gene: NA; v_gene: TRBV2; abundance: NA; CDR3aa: CASLGDPSYNEQFF; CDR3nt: TGTGCCTCCCTGGGGGATCCCTCCTACAATGAGCAGTTCTTC
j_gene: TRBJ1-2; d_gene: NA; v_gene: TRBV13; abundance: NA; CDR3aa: CASSLGRGRNYGYTF; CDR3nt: TGTGCCAGCAGCCTTGGCCGGGGGCGGAACTATGGCTACACCTTC
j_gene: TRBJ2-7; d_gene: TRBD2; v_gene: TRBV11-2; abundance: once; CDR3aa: CASSLVGLAGVHEQYF; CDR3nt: TGTGCCAGCAGCTTAGTTGGACTAGCGGGAGTCCACGAGCAGTACTTC
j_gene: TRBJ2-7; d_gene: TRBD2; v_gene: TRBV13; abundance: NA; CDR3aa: CASSLGSGSPYEQYF; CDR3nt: TGTGCCAGCAGCTTAGGGAGCGGGAGCCCCTACGAGCAGTACTTC
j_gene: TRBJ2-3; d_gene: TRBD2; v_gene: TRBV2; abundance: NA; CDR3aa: CAITGWLAGGVRDTQYF; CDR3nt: TGTGCCATCACAGGATGGCTAGCGGGGGGGGTGCGGGATACGCAGTATTTT
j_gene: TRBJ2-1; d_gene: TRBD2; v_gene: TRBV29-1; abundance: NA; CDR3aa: CSVIGTSGSSYNEQFF; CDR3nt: TGCAGCGTTATCGGTACTAGCGGGAGTTCCTACAATGAGCAGTTCTTC
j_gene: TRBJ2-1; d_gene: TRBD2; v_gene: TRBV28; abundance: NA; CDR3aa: CASSLETSGGWEQFF; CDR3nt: TGTGCCAGCAGTTTGGAGACTAGCGGGGGGTGGGAGCAGTTCTTC
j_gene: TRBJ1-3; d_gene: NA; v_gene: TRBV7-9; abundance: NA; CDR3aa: CASREKGGTGGNTIYF; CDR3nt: TGTGCCAGCAGAGAAAAAGGAGGGACTGGTGGAAACACCATATATTTT
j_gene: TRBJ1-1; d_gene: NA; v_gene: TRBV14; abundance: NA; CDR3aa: CASSQDWGGTEAFF; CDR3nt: TGTGCCAGCAGCCAAGATTGGGGTGGAACTGAAGCTTTCTTT
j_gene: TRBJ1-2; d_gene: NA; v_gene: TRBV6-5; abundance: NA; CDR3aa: CASRPMGGALFGYTF; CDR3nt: TGTGCCAGCAGACCTATGGGGGGCGCATTGTTTGGCTACACCTTC
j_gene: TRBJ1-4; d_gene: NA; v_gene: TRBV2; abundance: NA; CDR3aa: CASSVLGLEEKLFF; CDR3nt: TGTGCCAGCAGTGTATTGGGGTTGGAGGAAAAACTGTTTTTT
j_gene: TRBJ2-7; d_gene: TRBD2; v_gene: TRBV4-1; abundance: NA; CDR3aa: CASSPSGGPYEQYF; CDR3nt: TGCGCCAGCAGCCCCTCGGGAGGCCCCTACGAGCAGTACTTC
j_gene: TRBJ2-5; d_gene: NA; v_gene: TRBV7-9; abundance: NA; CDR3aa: CASGGPLETQYF; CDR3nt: TGTGCCAGCGGGGGTCCCTTGGAGACCCAGTACTTC
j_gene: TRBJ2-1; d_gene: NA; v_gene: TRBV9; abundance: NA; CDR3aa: CASSAEGVLRNEQFF; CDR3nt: TGTGCCAGCAGCGCTGAGGGGGTGCTACGGAATGAGCAGTTCTTC
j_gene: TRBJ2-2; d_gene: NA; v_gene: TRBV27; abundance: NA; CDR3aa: CASSHNRVWAGELFF; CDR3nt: TGTGCCAGCAGTCACAACAGGGTGTGGGCCGGGGAGCTGTTTTTT
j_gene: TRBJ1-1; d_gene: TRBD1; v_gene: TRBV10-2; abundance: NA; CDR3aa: CASSSGGGNTEAFF; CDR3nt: TGCGCCAGCAGTTCAGGGGGCGGGAACACTGAAGCTTTCTTT
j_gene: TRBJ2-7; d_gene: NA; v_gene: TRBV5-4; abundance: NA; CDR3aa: CASSLKTNEQYF; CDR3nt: TGTGCCAGCAGCTTGAAGACGAACGAGCAGTACTTC
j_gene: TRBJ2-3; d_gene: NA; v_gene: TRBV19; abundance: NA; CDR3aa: CASNHRVSWDSGTDTQYF; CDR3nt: TGTGCCAGTAATCACAGGGTCTCGTGGGACTCCGGCACAGATACGCAGTATTTT
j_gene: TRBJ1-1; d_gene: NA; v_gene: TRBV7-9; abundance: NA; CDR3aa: CASSSLKGAGVTEAFF; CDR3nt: TGTGCCAGCAGCTCGTTAAAAGGGGCGGGGGTCACTGAAGCTTTCTTT
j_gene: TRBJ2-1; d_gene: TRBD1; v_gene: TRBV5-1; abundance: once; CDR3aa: CASNHRTGDGYNEQFF; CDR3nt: TGCGCCAGCAACCATCGGACAGGGGATGGGTACAATGAGCAGTTCTTC
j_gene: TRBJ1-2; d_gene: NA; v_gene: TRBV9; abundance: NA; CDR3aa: CASLGRYGYTF; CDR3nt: TGTGCCAGCCTCGGCAGGTATGGCTACACCTTC
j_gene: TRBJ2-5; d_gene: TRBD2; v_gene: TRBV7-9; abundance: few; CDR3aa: CASSPQGGGAGETQYF; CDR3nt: TGTGCCAGCAGCCCCCAGGGCGGGGGGGCCGGCGAGACCCAGTACTTC
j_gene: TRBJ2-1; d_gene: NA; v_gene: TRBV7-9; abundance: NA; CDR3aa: CASSLPQVERRGSFGEQFF; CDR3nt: TGTGCCAGCAGCTTACCTCAGGTCGAAAGGAGGGGGTCCTTCGGTGAGCAGTTCTTC
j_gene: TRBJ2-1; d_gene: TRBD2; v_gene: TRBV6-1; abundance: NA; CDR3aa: CASSASSGPAYDEQFF; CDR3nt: TGTGCCAGCAGTGCATCTAGCGGGCCCGCATATGATGAGCAGTTCTTC
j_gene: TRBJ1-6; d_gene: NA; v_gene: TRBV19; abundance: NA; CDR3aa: CASRPRLASYNSPLHF; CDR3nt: TGTGCCAGTCGTCCCAGGTTAGCGTCCTATAATTCACCCCTCCACTTT
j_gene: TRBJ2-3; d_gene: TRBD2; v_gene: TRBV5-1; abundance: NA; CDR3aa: CASSPTLAGGGTDTQYF; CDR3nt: TGCGCCAGCAGCCCGACCTTAGCGGGAGGGGGCACAGATACGCAGTATTTT
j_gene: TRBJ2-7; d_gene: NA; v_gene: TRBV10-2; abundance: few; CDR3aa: CASSGGGPEQYF; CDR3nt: TGCGCCAGCAGTGGGGGGGGGCCCGAGCAGTACTTC
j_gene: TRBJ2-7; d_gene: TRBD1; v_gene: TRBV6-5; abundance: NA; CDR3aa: CASSSGTVRYGEQYF; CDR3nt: TGTGCCAGCAGTTCGGGGACAGTGAGGTACGGAGAGCAGTACTTC
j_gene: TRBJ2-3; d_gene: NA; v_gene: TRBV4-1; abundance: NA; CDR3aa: CASSHEWARLGDTQYF; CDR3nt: TGCGCCAGCAGCCATGAATGGGCCAGACTGGGCGATACGCAGTATTTT
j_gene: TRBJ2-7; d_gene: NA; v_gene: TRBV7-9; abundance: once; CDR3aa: CASSPSGISVHEQYF; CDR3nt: TGTGCCAGCAGCCCCTCCGGGATCTCTGTCCACGAGCAGTACTTC
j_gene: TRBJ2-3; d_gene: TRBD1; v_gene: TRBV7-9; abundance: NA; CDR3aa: CASSLRQGVTDTQYF; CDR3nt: TGTGCCAGCAGCTTACGACAGGGTGTCACAGATACGCAGTATTTT
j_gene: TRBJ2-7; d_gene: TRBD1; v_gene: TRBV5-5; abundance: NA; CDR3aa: CASSLFRTGSYEQYF; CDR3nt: TGTGCCAGCAGCTTGTTTCGGACAGGCTCCTACGAGCAGTACTTC
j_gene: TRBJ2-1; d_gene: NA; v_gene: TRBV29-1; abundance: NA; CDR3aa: CSVDRESYNEQFF; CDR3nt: TGCAGCGTTGACAGGGAGAGCTACAATGAGCAGTTCTTC
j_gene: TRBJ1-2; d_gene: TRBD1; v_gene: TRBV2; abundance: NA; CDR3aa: CASMGQGARGDGYTF; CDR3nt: TGTGCCAGCATGGGACAGGGGGCTAGAGGGGATGGCTACACCTTC
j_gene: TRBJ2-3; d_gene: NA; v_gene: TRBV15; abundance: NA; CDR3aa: CATSRAPDTQYF; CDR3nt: TGTGCCACCAGCAGAGCCCCGGATACGCAGTATTTT
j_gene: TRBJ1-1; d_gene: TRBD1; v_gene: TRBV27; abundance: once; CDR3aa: CASRHLGGGGMNTEAFF; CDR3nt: TGTGCCAGCAGACACCTAGGGGGCGGGGGTATGAACACTGAAGCTTTCTTT
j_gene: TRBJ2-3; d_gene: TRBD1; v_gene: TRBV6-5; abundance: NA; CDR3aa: CASSHRGSTDTQYF; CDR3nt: TGTGCCAGCAGCCACAGGGGGTCCACAGATACGCAGTATTTT
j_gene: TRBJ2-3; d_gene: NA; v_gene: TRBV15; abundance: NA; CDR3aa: CATSRVQGAADTQYF; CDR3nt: TGTGCCACCAGCAGAGTGCAGGGTGCCGCAGATACGCAGTATTTT
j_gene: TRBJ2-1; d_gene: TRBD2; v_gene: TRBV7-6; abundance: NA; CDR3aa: CASSLLSGTSGRGSPAFF; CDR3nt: TGTGCCAGCAGCTTATTGTCTGGGACTAGCGGGAGGGGATCCCCCGCGTTCTTC
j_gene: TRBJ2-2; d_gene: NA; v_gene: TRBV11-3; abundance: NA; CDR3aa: CASSFVWAGELFF; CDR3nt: TGTGCCAGCAGCTTCGTTTGGGCCGGGGAGCTGTTTTTT
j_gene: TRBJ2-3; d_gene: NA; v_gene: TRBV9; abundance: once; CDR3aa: CASSVGGDNTDTQYF; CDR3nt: TGTGCCAGCAGCGTAGGGGGAGATAACACAGATACGCAGTATTTT
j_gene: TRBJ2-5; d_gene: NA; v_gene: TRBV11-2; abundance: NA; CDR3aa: CASSLYFKETQYF; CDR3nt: TGTGCCAGCAGCTTATACTTCAAAGAGACCCAGTACTTC
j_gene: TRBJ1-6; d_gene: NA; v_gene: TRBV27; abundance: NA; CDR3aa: CASSFRGTNSPLHF; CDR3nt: TGTGCCAGCAGTTTCCGGGGGACTAATTCACCCCTCCACTTT